One and the same sample provided the 11 T cell receptor beta chains below, sequenced in a study of blood T cells in healthy people across ages. Combining a sample-barcoded 5' primer with a J-beta primer mix, a second PCR ran for about 7 to 11 cycles. TCRdb redid the calling of the 5' RACE reads with MiXCR, one entry per CDR3 protein. The sample shows more than 800,000 distinct CDR3 sequences, more than 25% of them seen only once. Sequenced sample: blood. These receptors came from a woman aged 80 or over in good health.

Ten or more counts support this clonotype. A much larger clone lies one base from this, so it may be a read error. The chain carries TRBV28 and TRBJ2-5, with 7 positions matching TRBD2. V gave up 2 bases and J gave up 1 base; unmatched junction bases: 1. Germline loops: CDR1 MDHEN, CDR2 SYDVKM. This CDR3 contains 14 residues. CDR3 bases: TGTGCCAGCAGTTTACGGGGGGTCCAAGAGACCCAGTACTTC. Its translation is CASSLRGVQETQYF.

A few counts support this clonotype. The J gene is TRBJ1-1, the V gene TRBV5-5; D ambiguous. The CDR3 has 16 residues. The germline V gene has CDR1 SGHKS and CDR2 YYEKEE (reference sequence). Trimming shortened V by 1 base and J by 1 base, and 14 bases separated the two germline ends. This CDR3 reads CASSLYRLGKNTEAFF. The CDR3 nucleotides read TGTGCCAGCAGCTTGTACCGTTTAGGGAAGAACACTGAAGCTTTCTTT.

This clonotype has ten or more counts. This rearrangement joins TRBV5-1 to TRBJ2-3; 7 positions agree with TRBD2. The germline gives CDR1 SGHRS, CDR2 YFSETQ. After removal of 4 bases from V and 0 bases from J, the junction contained 8 bases not matched to a gene. The CDR3 is 16 amino acids. The CDR3 nucleotides read TGCGCCAGCAGCGGCCGCGGGGGAACTAGCACAGATACGCAGTATTTT. Residues: CASSGRGGTSTDTQYF.

The chain has TRBV20-1 and TRBJ2-1; 14 bases map to TRBD2. The CDR3 extends over 14 amino acids. Germline V CDR1 and CDR2: DFQATT, SNEGSKA (reference sequence). The trim removed 8 bases at V and 7 bases at J, leaving 7 bases unmatched. The CDR3, as DNA: TGCAGTTCGACTAGCGGGGGGGGTAGGAATGAGCAGTTCTTC. Protein sequence: CSSTSGGGRNEQFF.

Ten or more counts support this clonotype. The rearrangement uses TRBV4-3 and TRBJ2-5, with 7 positions matching TRBD1. The CDR3 covers 16 residues. Germline values: CDR1 LGHNA, CDR2 YSLEER. Trimming removed 2 bases from V and 2 bases from J; junction bases left unmatched: 8. In nucleotides, the CDR3 is TGCGCCAGCAGCCAAAATTCCCCGGGACAGCAAGAGACCCAGTACTTC. Protein: CASSQNSPGQQETQYF.

Remarks on this clonotype: A much larger clone lies one base from this, so it may be a read error. The chain joins TRBV4-3 to TRBJ2-1; TRBD2 agrees at 10 bases. The CDR3 loop spans 18 amino acids. V was clipped by 0 bases and J by 14 bases; unmatched bases: 19. Per germline, CDR1 LGHNA and CDR2 YSLEER. CDR3: CASSQDLGERGGTDTKFF. CDR3 nucleotide sequence: TGCGCCAGCAGCCAAGACTTGGGTGAGCGGGGGGGTACCGATACTAAGTTCTTC.

This clonotype was observed a handful of times. V usage is TRBV6-1 and J usage is TRBJ2-1, with 9 bases that match TRBD2. CDR3 size: 14 residues. Germline V CDR1 and CDR2: MNHNS, SASEGT. V was pared by 7 bases and J by 7 bases, with 8 bases of the junction left unmatched. The CDR3 nucleotides are TGTGCCAGCACCCGACTAGCGGCGGGAAATGAGCAGTTCTTC. This translates into CASTRLAAGNEQFF.

The V gene is TRBV20-1, the J gene TRBJ1-5, with no clear D. Trimming left V 7 bases short and J 5 bases short, with 18 bases between. The CDR3 spans 14 residues. From germline, CDR1 is DFQATT and CDR2 SNEGSKA (reference sequence). CDR3 DNA sequence: TGCAGTGTCCGAGGCCAGAGAAGCGATCAGCCCCAGCATTTT. Its translation is CSVRGQRSDQPQHF.

This clonotype has a count of ten or more. CDR3 in DNA: TGTGCCAGCAGTTCACGCCCCAGGTTTGGGGGACGCGGTGAGCAGTTCTTC. Residues: CASSSRPRFGGRGEQFF. This chain links TRBV6-5 with TRBJ2-1; D tentatively reads TRBD1 or TRBD2 (5 bases each). The CDR3 consists of 17 residues. Germline V gene sequence: CDR1 MNHEY, CDR2 SVGAGI. Trimming cost V 4 bases and J 9 bases, with 25 bases left between them.

Details on this clonotype: This clone may be a read error of a much larger clone one base away. This sequence joins TRBV7-8 and TRBJ2-4; 11 bases agree with TRBD1. The closer fit of TRBJ2-7 to the DNA end suggests the J call may be wrong. Per the germline V gene, CDR1 is SGHVS and CDR2 is FQNEAQ. The CDR3 runs 16 residues. CDR3: CVSSLAGTGGTYEQYF. As DNA, the CDR3 is TGTGTCAGCAGCTTAGCTGGGACAGGGGGAACCTACGAGCAGTACTTC.

In its sample, this clonotype was seen a few times. The chain has TRBV6-2 or TRBV6-3 and TRBJ2-2; 8 nucleotides line up with TRBD2. Per the germline V gene, CDR1 is MNHEY and CDR2 is SVGEGT. The CDR3 covers 16 residues. Trimming at V came to 0 bases and at J to 7 bases, leaving 7 bases not matched to a gene. CDR3 sequence (DNA): TGTGCCAGCAGTTACTCTCGGGGGGGCCAGGTCGGGGAGCTGTTTTTT. Protein: CASSYSRGGQVGELFF.